Below are 23 T cell receptor beta chains sequenced from a single sample in a study of CD8 T cells in Susac syndrome. Random hexamers served to reverse transcribe about 0.45 to 1 ug RNA. Each CDR3 protein gets one entry after TCRdb re-called the immunoSEQ multiplex PCR reads with MiXCR. The table lists over 120,000 distinct CDR3 sequences, around 94% of them singletons. The sequenced material came from CD4+ T cells from PBMCs. Every receptor here comes from a human donor in good health.

The count of this clonotype is one. This chain connects TRBV11-2 to TRBJ2-1; 10 bases map to TRBD2. The junction had 18 bases not matched to a gene; V was cut back by 5 bases and J by 5 bases. CDR3 size: 19 residues. CDR1 and CDR2 (germline): SGHAT, FQNNGV. The CDR3, as DNA: TGTGCCAGCAGCGTAGGGAGGTGGCTAGCGGGAGAAGGGGACAATGAGCAGTTCTTC. Amino acids: CASSVGRWLAGEGDNEQFF. Full variable domain (remainder filled in from reference TRBV11-2 and TRBJ2-1): EAGVAQSPRYKIIEKRQSVAFWCNPISGHATLYWYQQILGQGPKLLIQFQNNGVVDDSQLPKDRFSAERLKGVDSTLKIQPAKLEDSAVYLCASSVGRWLAGEGDNEQFFGPGTRLTVL.

The CDR3 reads CSSRDTLNYGYTF. CDR3 coding DNA: TGCAGTTCCCGGGACACACTGAACTATGGCTACACCTTC. This rearrangement joins TRBV20-1 to TRBJ1-2; TRBD1 is a possible D gene (6 bases). Germline assignment: CDR1 DFQATT and CDR2 SNEGSKA (reference sequence). CDR3 length: 13 amino acids. V was trimmed by 8 bases and J by 2 bases, leaving 15 bases between them.

J is TRBJ2-1 and V is TRBV30; the D gene is possibly TRBD2 (6 bases). Germline CDR1 GTSNPN, CDR2 SVGIG (reference sequence). V was trimmed by 5 bases and J by 0 bases, leaving 14 bases between them. The CDR3 is 15 amino acids. CDR3 coding DNA: TGTGCCTGGCAGGGACTCCCGAGCTCCTACAATGAGCAGTTCTTC. Translation gives CAWQGLPSSYNEQFF.

The J gene is TRBJ2-4, the V gene TRBV6-2 or TRBV6-3, with 15 positions matching TRBD2. Looked up from germline, CDR1 is MNHEY and CDR2 is SVGEGT. The V gene end was trimmed by 0 bases and the J gene end by 0 bases; junction bases not matched to a gene: 3. This CDR3 comprises 19 residues. In DNA, the CDR3 is TGTGCCAGCAGTTACTCCGGACTAGCGGGAGGGATAGCCAAAAACATTCAGTACTTC. It translates to CASSYSGLAGGIAKNIQYF.

This rearrangement joins TRBV2 to TRBJ2-7; D is unclear. This CDR3 is built from 12 residues. V was clipped by 6 bases and J by 3 bases, with 9 bases between them. Germline V gene data show CDR1 as SNHLY and CDR2 as FYNNEI. In DNA form, the CDR3 reads TGTGCCAGCAGAGAAAGAGTCTACGAGCAGTACTTC. It codes for CASRERVYEQYF.

The V call is TRBV20-1, the J call TRBJ2-5, with no clear D. V lost 2 bases to trimming and J lost 1 base, with 2 bases between them. This CDR3 contains 11 residues. Germline V gene lookup returns CDR1 DFQATT and CDR2 SNEGSKA (reference sequence). The CDR3 loop reads CSARTQETQYF. CDR3 bases: TGCAGTGCTAGAACCCAAGAGACCCAGTACTTC.

V usage is TRBV20-1 and J usage is TRBJ1-2, with D perhaps TRBD1 (6 bases). V lost 6 bases and J lost 4, with 12 bases in between. This CDR3 is 12 amino acids long. The germline CDR1 and CDR2 sequences are DFQATT and SNEGSKA (reference sequence). The CDR3 DNA follows: TGCAGTGCCAAACTCAGGGGCTATGGCTACACCTTC. It is translated as CSAKLRGYGYTF.

This clonotype turned up a few times. The chain is built from TRBV5-4 and TRBJ2-7; possible D gene TRBD1, 5 bases. This CDR3 contains 13 residues. Trimming cost V 4 bases and J 5 bases, with 13 bases left between them. Germline CDR1 SGHNT, CDR2 YYREEE (reference sequence). The DNA for the CDR3 is TGTGCCAGCAGCCCTCAGGGTTTCGACGAGCAGTACTTC. Protein product: CASSPQGFDEQYF.

The chain carries TRBV2 and TRBJ1-2; 8 nucleotides agree with TRBD1. Germline trimming cut 7 bases from V and 4 bases from J; bases unmatched to any gene: 8. CDR1 SNHLY and CDR2 FYNNEI come from the germline V gene. The CDR3 has 14 residues. This chain's CDR3 is CASTNSGGFYGYTF. Written as DNA, the CDR3 is TGTGCCAGCACAAACTCAGGGGGCTTCTATGGCTACACCTTC.

V gene TRBV5-4 combines with J gene TRBJ2-2; D possibly corresponds to TRBD1 (6 bases). CDR1 and CDR2 (germline): SGHNT, YYREEE (reference sequence). There are 15 residues in the CDR3. With 3 bases removed from V and 1 base from J, the gap between germline ends came to 10 bases. The CDR3 reads CASSSWDKNTGELFF. As DNA, the CDR3 is TGTGCCAGCAGCTCCTGGGACAAGAACACCGGGGAGCTGTTTTTT.

V is TRBV7-9 and J is TRBJ1-4; 7 nucleotides line up with TRBD1. CDR3 length: 14 amino acids. V gave up 3 bases and J gave up 4 bases; unmatched junction bases: 2. Germline V gene lookup returns CDR1 SEHNR and CDR2 FQNEAQ (reference sequence). The CDR3 protein is CASSFRGGNEKLFF. DNA of the CDR3: TGTGCCAGCAGCTTCAGGGGGGGTAATGAAAAACTGTTTTTT. The variable domain in full, completed from reference TRBV7-9 and TRBJ1-4, reads DTGVSQNPRHKITKRGQNVTFRCDPISEHNRLYWYRQTLGQGPEFLTYFQNEAQLEKSRLLSDRFSAERPKGSFSTLEIQRTEQGDSAMYLCASSFRGGNEKLFFGSGTQLSVL.

J is TRBJ1-1 and V is TRBV13; D might be TRBD1 (5 bases). This CDR3 region has 15 residues. Germline V gene data show CDR1 as PRHDT and CDR2 as FYEKMQ (reference sequence). Between the trimmed V and J ends, which lost 5 bases and 1 base, there was a span of 14 bases. The CDR3, as DNA: TGTGCCAGCAGCCTCACAGCGGGGCGGAACACTGAAGCTTTCTTT. Translation gives CASSLTAGRNTEAFF.

This sequence joins TRBV6-2 or TRBV6-3 and TRBJ2-3, with 9 bases that match TRBD2. The CDR3 consists of 15 residues. The germline gives CDR1 MNHEY, CDR2 SVGEGT. J gave up 0 bases and V 6 bases, and 4 bases lay outside the gene matches. The CDR3 loop is CASRRLAASTDTQYF. The CDR3 nucleotides are TGTGCCAGCAGGAGACTAGCGGCTAGCACAGATACGCAGTATTTT.

The chain carries TRBV29-1 and TRBJ1-1, with TRBD1 as a possible D gene (5 bases). CDR3 length: 16 amino acids. Between the trimmed V and J ends, which lost 7 bases and 0 bases, there was a span of 21 bases. Germline CDR1 reads SQVTM; CDR2 reads ANQGSEA. CDR3: CSATGQASLMNTEAFF. The CDR3 DNA reads as TGCAGCGCCACGGGGCAGGCGTCATTAATGAACACTGAAGCTTTCTTT.

The chain joins TRBV23-1 to TRBJ2-4; TRBD1 matches at 10 bases. TRBV23-1 is an ORF for which the function is uncertain. CDR3 size: 16 residues. Unmatched junction bases numbered 6, after V lost 4 bases and J lost 3 bases. CDR3 protein: CASSRGQGLCKNIQYF. For the CDR3, the DNA is TGCGCCAGCAGTCGGGGACAGGGGCTATGCAAAAACATTCAGTACTTC.

The table lists this clonotype with a count of one. The chain uses TRBV10-3 and TRBJ1-1; 9 bases match TRBD1. The V gene's germline CDR1 is ENHRY and CDR2 SYGVKD. The CDR3 totals 13 residues. Trimming at V came to 8 bases and at J to 7 bases, leaving 8 bases not matched to a gene. CDR3 DNA: TGTGCCATCTTGGACAGGGGAAAAAATGAAGCTTTCTTT. Its protein is CAILDRGKNEAFF.

V usage is TRBV6-2 or TRBV6-3 and J usage is TRBJ1-5; 8 nucleotides agree with TRBD1. The CDR3 has 16 amino acids. Germline CDR1 MNHEY, CDR2 SVGEGT. J gave up 4 bases and V 4 bases, and 9 bases lay outside the gene matches. CDR3 residues: CASSSRTGKRNQPQHF. For the CDR3, the DNA is TGTGCCAGCAGTTCCCGGACAGGGAAGAGGAATCAGCCCCAGCATTTT.

This rearrangement joins TRBV9 to TRBJ1-5, with unresolved D. The CDR3 extends over 15 amino acids. Per the germline V gene, CDR1 is SGDLS and CDR2 is YYNGEE. Trimming left V 0 bases short and J 4 bases short, with 11 bases between. CDR3 protein: CASSVGRSRNQPQHF. The DNA for the CDR3 is TGTGCCAGCAGCGTAGGGCGGAGCAGAAATCAGCCCCAGCATTTT.

The genes are TRBV5-1 and TRBJ2-1; TRBD2 aligns across 12 bases. In germline, CDR1 is SGHRS, CDR2 YFSETQ. V lost 3 bases, J lost 8 bases, and 6 bases stayed unmatched. The CDR3 extends over 15 amino acids. The CDR3: CASSWRLAGGDEQFF. In DNA, the CDR3 is TGCGCCAGCAGCTGGCGGCTAGCGGGAGGGGATGAGCAGTTCTTC. The variable domain in full, with the rest retrieved from reference TRBV5-1 and TRBJ2-1, is KAGVTQTPRYLIKTRGQQVTLSCSPISGHRSVSWYQQTPGQGLQFLFEYFSETQRNKGNFPGRFSGRQFSNSRSEMNVSTLELGDSALYLCASSWRLAGGDEQFFGPGTRLTVL.

The J gene is TRBJ1-2, the V gene TRBV9, with D possibly TRBD1 on 5 matching bases. Per germline, CDR1 SGDLS and CDR2 YYNGEE. V gave up 4 bases and J gave up 7 bases, with 20 bases separating them. This CDR3 has 15 amino acids. Written as DNA, the CDR3 is TGTGCCAGCAGCACCGCCGGCGGGCAGGGAACTGGCTACACCTTC. Its translation: CASSTAGGQGTGYTF.

The chain is built from TRBV7-8 and TRBJ2-3; D not resolved. Germline V gene lookup returns CDR1 SGHVS and CDR2 FQNEAQ. Trimming removed 5 bases from V and 2 bases from J, with 17 bases in between. The CDR3 loop spans 16 amino acids. CDR3 sequence reads: CASSQLRATYTDTQYF. Here the CDR3 DNA reads TGTGCCAGCAGCCAATTAAGGGCCACGTACACAGATACGCAGTATTTT.

V and J are TRBV13 and TRBJ2-3; D possibly corresponds to TRBD2 (6 bases). The CDR3 has 17 residues. Germline loops: CDR1 PRHDT, CDR2 FYEKMQ (reference sequence). Trimming took off 5 bases at V and 0 bases at J, with 18 bases between the two ends. The CDR3 is CASSLSLGLSSTDTQYF. CDR3 nucleotide sequence: TGTGCCAGCAGCCTATCCTTGGGACTTTCCAGCACAGATACGCAGTATTTT.

The rearrangement uses TRBV18 and TRBJ2-1, with D possibly being TRBD2 (5 bases). Trimming pared 0 bases from V and 5 bases from J, leaving 14 bases between. This CDR3 is built from 16 residues. Germline CDR1 KGHSH, CDR2 LQKENI. The CDR3 DNA is TGTGCCAGCTCACCACCGCGGGTCCAAAGGAACAATGAGCAGTTCTTC. Protein: CASSPPRVQRNNEQFF.